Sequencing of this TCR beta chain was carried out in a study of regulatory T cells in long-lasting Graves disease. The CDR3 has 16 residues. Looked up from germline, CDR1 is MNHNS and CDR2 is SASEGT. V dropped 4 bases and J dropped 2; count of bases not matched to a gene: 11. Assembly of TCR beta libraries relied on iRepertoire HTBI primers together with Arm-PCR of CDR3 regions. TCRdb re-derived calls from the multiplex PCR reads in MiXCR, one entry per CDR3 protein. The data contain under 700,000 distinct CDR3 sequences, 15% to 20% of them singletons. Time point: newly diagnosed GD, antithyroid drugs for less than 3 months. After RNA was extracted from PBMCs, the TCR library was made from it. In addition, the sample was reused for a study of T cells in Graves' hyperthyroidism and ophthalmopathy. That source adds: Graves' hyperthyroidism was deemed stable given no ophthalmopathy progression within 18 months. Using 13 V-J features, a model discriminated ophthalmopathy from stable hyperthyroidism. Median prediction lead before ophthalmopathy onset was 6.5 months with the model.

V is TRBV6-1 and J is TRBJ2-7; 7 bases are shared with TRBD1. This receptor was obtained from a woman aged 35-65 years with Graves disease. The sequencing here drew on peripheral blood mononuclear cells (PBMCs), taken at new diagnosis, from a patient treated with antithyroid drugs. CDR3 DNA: TGTGCCAGCAGTGGTGGGGCCAGGGGGATGCCCTACGAGCAGTACTTC. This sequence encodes CASSGGARGMPYEQYF.